Listed below are T cell receptor beta chains from one sample, sequenced in a study of blood T cell repertoires in COVID-19. The method was immunoSEQ multiplex PCR; TCRdb's version includes in-frame clones alone and lacks a portion of them. The data contain tens of thousands of clones, about 86% of them singletons. Sequenced sample: peripheral blood. The receptor set was obtained from a man in his forties or fifties with acute or convalescent COVID-19. Both conserved end residues are part of each CDR3. The D gene is left open where the match is weak. Not all rows give a size; the values are once, few, many and, for expanded clones, a class.

TRBD1 13 . TRBJ2-7 TRBV27 TGTGCCAGCCGGACAGGGGAACCCTACGAGCAGTACTTC CASRTGEPYEQYF
. 16 once TRBJ1-3 TRBV6-5 TGTGCCAGCAGTTACTCGGGGCAGTATGCTGGAAACACCATATATTTT CASSYSGQYAGNTIYF
. 14 . TRBJ1-2 TRBV6-5 TGTGCCAGCGACTTCAAAGGAGCTAACTATGGCTACACCTTC CASDFKGANYGYTF
TRBD2 14 . TRBJ2-3 TRBV5-1 TGCGCCAGCAGCTTAGCGGGAGGGCAAGATACGCAGTATTTT CASSLAGGQDTQYF
TRBD1 16 . TRBJ1-5 TRBV11-2 TGTGCCAGCAGCTTACTCCGGGACAGGGAGAACCAGCCCCAGCATTTT CASSLLRDRENQPQHF
TRBD1 15 . TRBJ1-3 TRBV11-1 TGTGCCAGCAGCACTTCCACAGGGGCTGGAAACACCATATATTTT CASSTSTGAGNTIYF
TRBD1 16 . TRBJ2-7 TRBV5-5 TGTGCCAGCACCGGAACTGGACAGGGGGAGGACTACGAGCAGTACTTC CASTGTGQGEDYEQYF
. 14 . TRBJ2-4 TRBV6-1 TGTGCCAGCAGTGATGGTTCAGGGATAAACATTCAGTACTTC CASSDGSGINIQYF
TRBD1 14 once TRBJ1-2 TRBV5-6 TGTGCCAGCCTCCCGGGACAGGGGCGCCGGGGCTACACCTTC CASLPGQGRRGYTF
TRBD2 14 . TRBJ2-5 TRBV7-3 TGTGCCAGCAGCTTACTAGCGGGAGTCGAGACCCAGTACTTC CASSLLAGVETQYF
. 11 few TRBJ1-2 TRBV29-1 TGCAGCGTTGGGGAGAAATATGGCTACACCTTC CSVGEKYGYTF
TRBD1 19 once TRBJ2-6 TRBV6-1 TGTGCCAGCAGTGAACGACCGGGACAGCGTCTCTCTGGGGCCAACGTCCTGACTTTC CASSERPGQRLSGANVLTF
. 14 . TRBJ2-5 TRBV19 TGTGCCAGTAGTATGGACATCCGAGGAGAGACCCAGTACTTC CASSMDIRGETQYF
TRBD2 19 . TRBJ2-2 TRBV27 TGTGCCAGCAGTTTACCACCAGACGTGGCGGGAGGAAGAACCGGGGAGCTGTTTTTT CASSLPPDVAGGRTGELFF
TRBD1 14 . TRBJ1-2 TRBV2 TGTGCCAGCAGTCCCGGGACAGGGTCGACTGGCTACACCTTC CASSPGTGSTGYTF
TRBD1 16 . TRBJ2-5 TRBV30 TGTGCCTGGAGTGTAAGGGGGACAGGGGGGCGAAAGACCCAGTACTTC CAWSVRGTGGRKTQYF
. 14 . TRBJ1-5 TRBV6-1 TGTGCCAGCAGTGAATGGGGTGGGGCTCAGCCCCAGCATTTT CASSEWGGAQPQHF
. 14 . TRBJ1-5 TRBV10-2 TGCGCCAGCCGAAGCAGGGAATACAATCAGCCCCAGCATTTT CASRSREYNQPQHF
TRBD1 13 . TRBJ1-2 TRBV19 TGTGCCAGTAGTCAACAGGGGTGGAATGGCTACACCTTC CASSQQGWNGYTF
. 15 . TRBJ1-5 TRBV27 TGTGCCAGCAGTTCGTCCGGGGTTGGGATTCAGCCCCAGCATTTT CASSSSGVGIQPQHF
. 12 . TRBJ1-2 TRBV10-3 TGTGCCATCGTCGACCCGGGGGATGGCTACACCTTC CAIVDPGDGYTF
TRBD2 18 . TRBJ2-2 TRBV9 TGTGCCAGCAGCCCAAACCCGGGACTAGCGGGAGTTGGAGGGGAGCTGTTTTTT CASSPNPGLAGVGGELFF
. 14 . TRBJ1-2 TRBV4-1 TGCGCCAGCAGCCAAGCTTATCTTGTCTATGGCTACACCTTC CASSQAYLVYGYTF
. 14 . TRBJ1-4 TRBV2 TGTGCCAGCAGTGATGAGGGGAGGGGTGAAAAACTGTTTTTT CASSDEGRGEKLFF
TRBD1 16 few TRBJ2-7 TRBV10-3 TGTGCCATCAGTGAGGGGGGACAGGGGGCGGCCTACGAGCAGTACTTC CAISEGGQGAAYEQYF
. 14 . TRBJ1-1 TRBV28 TGTGCCAGCAGTGGTTCTGCGGGGGGTACTGAAGCTTTCTTT CASSGSAGGTEAFF
TRBD1 13 . TRBJ1-5 TRBV27 TGTGCCAGCAGTTGGACAGGTATGCAGCCCCAGCATTTT CASSWTGMQPQHF
. 13 . TRBJ2-1 TRBV18 TGTGCCAGCTCAGAGGCCGATTACAATGAGCAGTTCTTC CASSEADYNEQFF
TRBD2 14 . TRBJ2-2 TRBV9 TGTGCCAGCAGCGTAGGGGAGGGTACCGGGGAGCTGTTTTTT CASSVGEGTGELFF
TRBD1 15 . TRBJ2-3 TRBV7-9 TGTGCCAGCAGTGCCGGGACAGGGAGTACAGATACGCAGTATTTT CASSAGTGSTDTQYF
. 11 . TRBJ2-5 TRBV25-1 TGTGCCAGCAGTGACCAGGTGACCCAGTACTTC CASSDQVTQYF
. 13 . TRBJ1-2 TRBV29-1 TGCAGCGTCCACGAGCGGGGATGGGGTGGCTACACCTTC CSVHERGWGGYTF
TRBD1 17 . TRBJ1-2 TRBV3-1/TRBV3-2 TGTGCCAGCAGCCAAGGACTTGGGGGACAGGGGGATAATGGCTACACCTTC CASSQGLGGQGDNGYTF
TRBD1 16 . TRBJ1-2 TRBV7-9 TGTGCCAGCAGCCTCCATAGGGGACAGGGGGCTGACGGCTACACCTTC CASSLHRGQGADGYTF
TRBD2 16 . TRBJ2-3 TRBV10-2 TGCGCCAGCAGTGAGCCTTGGGCGGGGGGGTCAGATACGCAGTATTTT CASSEPWAGGSDTQYF
. 14 . TRBJ1-1 TRBV13 TGTGCCAGCAGCTTACGGTGGGCGAACACTGAAGCTTTCTTT CASSLRWANTEAFF
TRBD1 15 . TRBJ1-5 TRBV28 TGTGCCAGCAGTCGACAGGGAAGTAGCAATCAGCCCCAGCATTTT CASSRQGSSNQPQHF